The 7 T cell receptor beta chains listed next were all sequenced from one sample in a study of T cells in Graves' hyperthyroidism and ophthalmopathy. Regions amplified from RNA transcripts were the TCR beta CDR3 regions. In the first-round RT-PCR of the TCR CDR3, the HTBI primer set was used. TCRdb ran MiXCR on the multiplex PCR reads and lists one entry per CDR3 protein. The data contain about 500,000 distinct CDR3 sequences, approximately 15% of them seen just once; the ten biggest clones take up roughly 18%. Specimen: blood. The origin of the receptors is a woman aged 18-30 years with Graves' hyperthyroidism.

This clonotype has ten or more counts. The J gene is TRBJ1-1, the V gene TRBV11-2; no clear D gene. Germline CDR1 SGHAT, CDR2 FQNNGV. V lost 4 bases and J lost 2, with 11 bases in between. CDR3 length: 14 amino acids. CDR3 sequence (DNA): TGTGCCAGCAGCTGGGGATTTCTAAACACTGAAGCTTTCTTT. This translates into CASSWGFLNTEAFF.

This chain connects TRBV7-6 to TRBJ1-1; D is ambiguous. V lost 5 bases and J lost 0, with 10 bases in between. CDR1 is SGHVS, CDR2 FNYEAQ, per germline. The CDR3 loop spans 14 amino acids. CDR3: CASSPEPLNTEAFF. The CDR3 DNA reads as TGTGCCAGCAGCCCCGAACCACTGAACACTGAAGCTTTCTTT.

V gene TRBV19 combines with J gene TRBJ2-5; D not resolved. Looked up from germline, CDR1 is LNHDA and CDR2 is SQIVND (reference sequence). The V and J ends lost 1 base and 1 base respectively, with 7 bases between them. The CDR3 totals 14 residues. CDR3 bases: TGTGCCAGTAGTATAGCGGCCAGCCAAGAGACCCAGTACTTC. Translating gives CASSIAASQETQYF.

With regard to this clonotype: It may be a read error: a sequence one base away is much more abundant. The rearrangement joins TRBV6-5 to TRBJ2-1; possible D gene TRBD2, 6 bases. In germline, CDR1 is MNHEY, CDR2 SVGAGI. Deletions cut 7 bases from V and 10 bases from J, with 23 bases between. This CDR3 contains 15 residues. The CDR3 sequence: CASIFMGDGSYEQFF. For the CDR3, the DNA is TGTGCCAGCATTTTTATGGGGGACGGGAGCTACGAGCAGTTCTTC.

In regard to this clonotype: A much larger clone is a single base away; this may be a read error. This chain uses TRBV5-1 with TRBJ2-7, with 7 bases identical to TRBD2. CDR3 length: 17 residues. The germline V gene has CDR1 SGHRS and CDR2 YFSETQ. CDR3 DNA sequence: TGCGCCAGCAGCTTGGTTCCCTCAGCGGCGGGAGACCACGAGCCGTACTTC. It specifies CASSLVPSAAGDHEPYF.

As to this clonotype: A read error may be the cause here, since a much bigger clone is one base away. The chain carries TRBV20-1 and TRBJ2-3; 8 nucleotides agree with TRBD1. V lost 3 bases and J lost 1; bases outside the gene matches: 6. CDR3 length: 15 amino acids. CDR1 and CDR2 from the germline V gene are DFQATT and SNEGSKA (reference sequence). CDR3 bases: TGCAGTGCTAGGGACAGGGCAACCGGCACAGATACGCAGTATTTT. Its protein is CSARDRATGTDTQYF.

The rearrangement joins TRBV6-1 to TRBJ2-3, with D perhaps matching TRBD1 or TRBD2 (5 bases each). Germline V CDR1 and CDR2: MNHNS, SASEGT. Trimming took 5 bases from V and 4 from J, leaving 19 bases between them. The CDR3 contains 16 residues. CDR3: CASSQGTGSGADTQYF. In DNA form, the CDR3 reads TGTGCCAGCAGTCAAGGGACGGGGTCCGGAGCAGATACGCAGTATTTT.